These 20 T cell receptor beta chains originate from one sample sequenced in a study of blood T cell repertoires in COVID-19. TCRdb's table, derived via immunoSEQ multiplex PCR, lists solely in-frame clones and lacks some. The sample shows 250,000 to 350,000 clones, around nine tenths of them seen only once. The sequencing sample was made of peripheral blood. The receptors here all came from a woman aged 30 to 39 with COVID-19, enrolled during active disease.

This clone appeared a few times. The gene calls are TRBV5-1 and TRBJ2-1, with TRBD2 matching 7 bases. Germline CDR1 reads SGHRS; CDR2 reads YFSETQ. The CDR3 contains 15 residues. V was clipped by 3 bases and J by 2 bases; unmatched bases: 5. In nucleotides, the CDR3 is TGCGCCAGCAGCTCATCCGGGACTACCTACAATGAGCAGTTCTTC. It specifies CASSSSGTTYNEQFF.

The V call is TRBV27, the J call TRBJ2-1; TRBD2 matches at 8 bases. The CDR3 sequence is 14 residues long. CDR1 is MNHEY and CDR2 is SMNVEV in the germline V gene (reference sequence). The J segment lost 4 bases and the V segment lost 4 bases, leaving 3 bases of the junction unmatched. The CDR3 DNA sequence: TGTGCCAGCAGTTCGGGGGGGACTTACAATGAGCAGTTCTTC. It codes for CASSSGGTYNEQFF.

The CDR3 DNA reads as TGTGCCAGCAGCTCTCCGGGACTAGCGGGAGTTGAGCAGTTCTTC. Translating gives CASSSPGLAGVEQFF. The chain couples TRBV5-4 to TRBJ2-1; 14 bases match TRBD2. CDR3 length: 15 amino acids. Germline CDR1 and CDR2: SGHNT and YYREEE (reference sequence). After removal of 3 bases from V and 9 bases from J, the junction contained 5 bases not matched to a gene.

The chain carries TRBV4-1 and TRBJ2-5, with 10 nucleotides matching TRBD2. The germline V gene has CDR1 MGHRA and CDR2 YSYEKL. V shed 4 bases and J 5 bases; nucleotides not matched to a gene: 10. The CDR3 length is 16 residues. This CDR3 reads CASSRDPSGRSETQYF. CDR3 DNA sequence: TGCGCCAGCAGCCGAGACCCTAGCGGGAGAAGCGAGACCCAGTACTTC.

J is TRBJ1-5 and V is TRBV2, with 8 bases that match TRBD1. Trimming took 10 bases from V and 2 from J; bases not matched to a gene: 7. Germline CDR1 and CDR2: SNHLY and FYNNEI. CDR3 size: 14 residues. The CDR3 DNA sequence: TGTGCCACTACGGACAGGGCTCGCAATCAGCCCCAGCATTTT. This encodes CATTDRARNQPQHF.

The CDR3 nucleotides read TGTGCCAGCAGTGAGTTTGGAGAAGAGACCCAGTACTTC. It codes for CASSEFGEETQYF. The chain is built from TRBV6-1 and TRBJ2-5; D is ambiguous. The CDR3 has 13 residues. Germline CDR1 reads MNHNS; CDR2 reads SASEGT. Trimming removed 3 bases from V and 3 bases from J, with 8 bases in between.

V gene TRBV11-2 combines with J gene TRBJ1-3; D possibly corresponds to TRBD1 (6 bases). The CDR3 covers 15 residues. Germline V gives CDR1 SGHAT, CDR2 FQNNGV. With 2 bases removed from V and 10 bases from J, the gap between germline ends came to 18 bases. CDR3 sequence: CASSLNTGIGSTIYF. The CDR3 DNA follows: TGTGCCAGCAGCTTAAACACAGGGATAGGGTCGACCATATATTTT.

The V gene is TRBV30, the J gene TRBJ1-2; 8 nucleotides line up with TRBD1. The CDR3 covers 14 residues. Germline trimming cut 0 bases from V and 8 bases from J; bases unmatched to any gene: 8. Germline V gives CDR1 GTSNPN, CDR2 SVGIG (reference sequence). Here the CDR3 DNA reads TGTGCCTGGAGTGTCCTTCTTGGACAGGGCGGCTACACCTTC. It yields the protein CAWSVLLGQGGYTF.

V and J are TRBV28 and TRBJ1-6, with 9 bases matching TRBD1. V lost 5 bases, J lost 8 bases, and 4 bases stayed unmatched. Germline V lookup: CDR1 MDHEN, CDR2 SYDVKM. This CDR3 is 14 amino acids long. This CDR3 is CASSRTGAHSPLHF. The CDR3 DNA is TGTGCCAGCAGTCGGACAGGGGCTCATTCACCCCTCCACTTT.

This chain uses TRBV9 with TRBJ2-1, with D maybe TRBD1 (5 bases). Germline values: CDR1 SGDLS, CDR2 YYNGEE. This CDR3 contains 15 residues. Deletions cut 0 bases from V and 2 bases from J, with 9 bases between. The CDR3 DNA follows: TGTGCCAGCAGCGTAGGTGAGACAGCCTACAATGAGCAGTTCTTC. It yields the protein CASSVGETAYNEQFF.

The gene calls are TRBV30 and TRBJ1-4; 7 bases line up with TRBD1. Germline V gives CDR1 GTSNPN, CDR2 SVGIG (reference sequence). CDR3 length: 18 amino acids. The trim removed 3 bases at V and 4 bases at J, leaving 17 bases unmatched. This chain's CDR3 is CAWSTPGQGVYLNEKLFF. CDR3 DNA sequence: TGTGCCTGGAGCACACCAGGGCAGGGGGTATATCTTAATGAAAAACTGTTTTTT.

The J gene is TRBJ2-3, the V gene TRBV5-1; D may be TRBD1 (6 bases). The CDR3 is 13 amino acids. Germline V lookup: CDR1 SGHRS, CDR2 YFSETQ. The V and J ends lost 4 bases and 4 bases respectively, with 10 bases between them. DNA of the CDR3: TGCGCCAGCAGCCCGGACAGAGCAGATACGCAGTATTTT. This codes for CASSPDRADTQYF.

The chain links TRBV5-4 to TRBJ1-4; D may be TRBD1 (6 bases). The CDR3 covers 16 residues. Trimming took off 0 bases at V and 7 bases at J, with 16 bases between the two ends. From germline, CDR1 is SGHNT and CDR2 YYREEE (reference sequence). Here the CDR3 reads CASSLERGRGSEKLFF. DNA for the CDR3: TGTGCCAGCAGCTTGGAGCGGGGGCGAGGATCTGAAAAACTGTTTTTT.

This chain uses TRBV9 with TRBJ2-7; 11 nucleotides match TRBD2. The V gene's germline CDR1 is SGDLS and CDR2 YYNGEE. V lost 4 bases to trimming and J lost 2 bases; unmatched junction nucleotides: 5. This CDR3 region has 15 residues. CDR3 in amino acids: CASSILAGETYEQYF. In nucleotides, the CDR3 is TGTGCCAGCAGCATACTAGCGGGAGAAACCTACGAGCAGTACTTC. Supplemented by reference TRBV9 and TRBJ2-7, the full variable domain reads DSGVTQTPKHLITATGQRVTLRCSPRSGDLSVYWYQQSLDQGLQFLIQYYNGEERAKGNILERFSAQQFPDLHSELNLSSLELGDSALYFCASSILAGETYEQYFGPGTRLTVT.

V is TRBV28 and J is TRBJ1-1, with 8 bases lining up with TRBD1. Germline CDR1 is MDHEN and CDR2 is SYDVKM. The CDR3 runs 13 residues. The J segment lost 8 bases and the V segment lost 4 bases, leaving 6 bases of the junction unmatched. The CDR3 protein is CASSYRGLGEAFF. The DNA of the CDR3 is TGTGCCAGCAGTTACAGGGGGTTAGGGGAAGCTTTCTTT.

The V gene is TRBV29-1, the J gene TRBJ1-1; D gene ambiguous. Germline CDR1 SQVTM, CDR2 ANQGSEA. The CDR3 has 10 residues. V was cut by 5 bases and J by 7 bases, with 8 bases left in between. The CDR3 spells CSVSPGEAFF. The DNA of the CDR3 is TGCAGCGTTAGCCCAGGTGAAGCTTTCTTT.

This clone was counted a single time. The chain links TRBV10-3 to TRBJ2-5; TRBD1 matches 9 bases. The germline CDR1 and CDR2 sequences are ENHRY and SYGVKD. The CDR3 is made up of 14 amino acids. V lost 4 bases and J lost 5; bases outside the gene matches: 5. CDR3 DNA sequence: TGTGCCATCAGTGGGGGACAGGGAAGGGAGACCCAGTACTTC. It specifies CAISGGQGRETQYF.

CDR3: CASSPLRGANEKLFF. As DNA, the CDR3 is TGTGCCAGCAGTCCCCTTAGGGGCGCTAATGAAAAACTGTTTTTT. This sequence joins TRBV27 and TRBJ1-4, with D perhaps TRBD1 (5 bases). Trimming cost V 5 bases and J 3 bases, with 13 bases left between them. From germline, CDR1 is MNHEY and CDR2 SMNVEV (reference sequence). This CDR3 has 15 amino acids.

The rearrangement links TRBV11-3 to TRBJ2-1; TRBD1 matches 8 bases. The CDR3 runs to 14 residues. Germline CDR1 is SGHNT and CDR2 is YENEEA. Unmatched junction bases numbered 5, after V lost 2 bases and J lost 8 bases. CDR3 DNA: TGTGCCAGCAGCTTATCAGGGGGCCGCGATGAGCAGTTCTTC. The encoded protein is CASSLSGGRDEQFF.

The genes are TRBV7-5 and TRBJ1-1. TRBV7-5 corresponds to a pseudogene. The length of the CDR3 is 12 residues. DNA for the CDR3: TGTGTCAGAAATCCCCGGTTCACTGAAGCTTTCTTT. This codes for CVRNPRFTEAFF.